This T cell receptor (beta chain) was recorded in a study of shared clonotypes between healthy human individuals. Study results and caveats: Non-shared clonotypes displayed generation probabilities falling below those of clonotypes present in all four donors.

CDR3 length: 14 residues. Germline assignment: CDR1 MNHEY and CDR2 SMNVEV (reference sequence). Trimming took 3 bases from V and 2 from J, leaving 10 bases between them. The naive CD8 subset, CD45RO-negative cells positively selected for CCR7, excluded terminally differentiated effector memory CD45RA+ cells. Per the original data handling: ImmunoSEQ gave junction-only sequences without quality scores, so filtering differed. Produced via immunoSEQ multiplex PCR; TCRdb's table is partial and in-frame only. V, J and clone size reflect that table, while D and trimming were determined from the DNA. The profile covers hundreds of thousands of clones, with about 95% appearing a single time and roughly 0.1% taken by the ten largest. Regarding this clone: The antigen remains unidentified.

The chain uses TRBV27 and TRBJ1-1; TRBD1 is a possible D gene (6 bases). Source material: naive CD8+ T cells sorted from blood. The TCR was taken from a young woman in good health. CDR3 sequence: CASSLSQGNTEAFF. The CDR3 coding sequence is TGTGCCAGCAGTTTGTCACAGGGAAACACTGAAGCTTTCTTT.